The present T cell receptor beta chain was sequenced within a study of kidney transplant recipient with SARS-CoV-2 infection. On this clonotype itself: A read error may be the cause here, since a much bigger clone is one base away.

TCRdb redid the calling of the reads with MiXCR, one entry per CDR3 protein. This table has 200,000 to 300,000 distinct CDR3 sequences, 25% to 35% appearing once. This CDR3 comprises 14 residues. This receptor was obtained from a young adult male patient who had COVID-19 and was a kidney transplant recipient. Part of the T cells may come from the graft donor. The V call is TRBV12-3 or TRBV12-4, the J call TRBJ2-3, with a tentative D call TRBD2 (6 bases). The DNA end is a closer match to TRBJ2-5, so the J assignment may be wrong. The sample was a blood sample, taken at baseline and on day 111 from a kidney transplant recipient. The DNA of the CDR3 is TGTGCCAGCAGTTTGGGCGGGATGGTAGAGGCCCAGTACTTC. Its translation: CASSLGGMVEAQYF.